One and the same sample provided the 12 T cell receptor beta chains below, sequenced in a study of shared clonotypes between healthy human individuals. Repertoires were generated with immunoSEQ multiplex PCR, while TCRdb's copy carries only in-frame clones and drops some. The table includes about 2 million clones, about 95% detected once. Terminally differentiated effector memory CD45RA+ cells were excluded by CCR7 positive selection of CD45RO-negative cells. Input material: naive CD8+ T cells sorted from blood. These receptors all stem from a man younger than 35 in good health.

This chain joins TRBV7-9 and TRBJ2-7; no clear D. CDR1 and CDR2 (germline): SEHNR, FQNEAQ (reference sequence). This CDR3 is 14 amino acids long. Trimming left V 3 bases short and J 2 bases short, with 11 bases between. As DNA, the CDR3 is TGTGCCAGCAGCTTTTCCGGATCCCCCTACGAGCAGTACTTC. Its translation is CASSFSGSPYEQYF.

The rearrangement joins TRBV7-9 to TRBJ1-1, with D possibly matching TRBD1 (6 bases). Trimming shortened V by 1 base and J by 3 bases, and 12 bases separated the two germline ends. Germline values: CDR1 SEHNR, CDR2 FQNEAQ (reference sequence). The CDR3 covers 15 residues. The CDR3 DNA is TGTGCCAGCAGCTTAGGGCAGGGGAGTGACACTGAAGCTTTCTTT. It codes for CASSLGQGSDTEAFF.

The chain recombines TRBV9 with TRBJ2-7; maybe TRBD1 (5 bases). The CDR3 runs to 15 residues. V shed 2 bases and J shed 5 bases, with 17 bases lying between them. CDR1 and CDR2 from the germline V gene are SGDLS and YYNGEE. CDR3 protein: CASSVGALGVDEQYF. For the CDR3, the DNA is TGTGCCAGCAGCGTGGGTGCGTTAGGGGTGGACGAGCAGTACTTC.

This chain links TRBV5-5 with TRBJ2-1; D gene unclear. CDR3 size: 11 residues. The germline V gene encodes CDR1 SGHKS and CDR2 YYEKEE (reference sequence). Trimming stripped 0 bases from V and 9 bases from J, with 4 bases between. The chain's CDR3 is CASSLVGEQFF. The CDR3 DNA follows: TGTGCCAGCAGCTTGGTGGGTGAGCAGTTCTTC. The full variable domain, rest sourced from reference TRBV5-5 and TRBJ2-1, is DAGVTQSPTHLIKTRGQQVTLRCSPISGHKSVSWYQQVLGQGPQFIFQYYEKEERGRGNFPDRFSARQFPNYSSELNVNALLLGDSALYLCASSLVGEQFFGPGTRLTVL.

The V and J genes are TRBV30 and TRBJ2-7, with TRBD1 matching over 7 bases. Germline trimming cut 8 bases from V and 6 bases from J; bases unmatched to any gene: 4. This CDR3 spans 10 amino acids. The V gene's germline CDR1 is GTSNPN and CDR2 SVGIG (reference sequence). For the CDR3, the DNA is TGTGCCGGGGACAGTGGCGAGCAGTACTTC. Its protein product is CAGDSGEQYF. Together with reference TRBV30 and TRBJ2-7, the CDR3 gives the full variable domain: SQTIHQWPATLVQPVGSPLSLECTVEGTSNPNLYWYRQAAGRGLQLLFYSVGIGQISSEVPQNLSASRPQDRQFILSSKKLLLSDSGFYLCAGDSGEQYFGPGTRLTVT.

The J gene is TRBJ2-1, the V gene TRBV7-9; 10 bases align to TRBD2. The CDR3 sequence is 18 residues long. Germline V lookup: CDR1 SEHNR, CDR2 FQNEAQ (reference sequence). Trimming at V came to 5 bases and at J to 8 bases, leaving 18 bases not matched to a gene. The CDR3 region is CASSVSAQREGLRDEQFF. The CDR3 DNA follows: TGTGCCAGCAGCGTTAGCGCCCAGCGGGAGGGTCTACGGGATGAGCAGTTCTTC.

The chain is built from TRBV5-6 and TRBJ2-5; D remains unclear. The germline V gene has CDR1 SGHDT and CDR2 YYEEEE. The CDR3 spans 12 residues. V dropped 0 bases and J dropped 6 bases, with 6 bases sitting between them. Here the CDR3 reads CASSLEMQTQYF. In nucleotides, the CDR3 is TGTGCCAGCAGCTTGGAGATGCAGACCCAGTACTTC. Full variable domain (rest looked up from reference TRBV5-6 and TRBJ2-5): DAGVTQSPTHLIKTRGQQVTLRCSPKSGHDTVSWYQQALGQGPQFIFQYYEEEERQRGNFPDRFSGHQFPNYSSELNVNALLLGDSALYLCASSLEMQTQYFGPGTRLLVL.

The chain recombines TRBV19 with TRBJ2-2; 8 bases align to TRBD2. CDR1 LNHDA and CDR2 SQIVND come from the germline V gene (reference sequence). With V trimmed by 5 bases and J by 6 bases, 5 bases remained unmatched. The CDR3 has 14 residues. CDR3 nucleotide sequence: TGTGCCAGTAGTTCCCGGGGGGGCTCCGGGGAGCTGTTTTTT. Translated: CASSSRGGSGELFF.

This clone was counted once. Other DNA sequences in the same sample also yield this CDR3. The genes are TRBV9 and TRBJ2-2; D possibly uses TRBD1 or TRBD2 (5 bases each). The CDR3 contains 14 residues. The V and J ends lost 0 bases and 5 bases respectively, with 8 bases between them. Germline values: CDR1 SGDLS, CDR2 YYNGEE. The CDR3 coding sequence is TGTGCCAGCAGCGTAGTTGGGGGTACCGGGGAGCTGTTTTTT. This translates into CASSVVGGTGELFF.

The chain recombines TRBV4-2 with TRBJ1-4; D call uncertain. The CDR3 is made up of 16 amino acids. CDR1 is LGHNA, CDR2 YNFKEQ, per germline. Trimming took off 4 bases at V and 3 bases at J, with 15 bases between the two ends. The DNA of the CDR3 is TGTGCCAGCAGCCGCACAACGGCTGGGGCTAATGAAAAACTGTTTTTT. This translates into CASSRTTAGANEKLFF.

The chain recombines TRBV16 with TRBJ2-1; maybe TRBD2 (6 bases). This CDR3 spans 14 amino acids. CDR1 and CDR2 (germline): KGHSY, FQNENV. Trimming cost V 3 bases and J 5 bases, with 11 bases left between them. The CDR3 sequence: CASSQAGLNNEQFF. The CDR3 DNA reads TGTGCCAGCAGCCAGGCGGGACTTAACAATGAGCAGTTCTTC. The full variable domain, in which reference TRBV16 and TRBJ2-1 provide the parts outside the CDR3, is GEEVAQTPKHLVRGEGQKAKLYCAPIKGHSYVFWYQQVLKNEFKFLISFQNENVFDETGMPKERFSAKCLPNSPCSLEIQATKLEDSAVYFCASSQAGLNNEQFFGPGTRLTVL.

The chain joins TRBV19 to TRBJ2-3, with 10 bases lining up with TRBD1. CDR1 and CDR2 from the germline V gene are LNHDA and SQIVND (reference sequence). This CDR3 spans 15 amino acids. Trimming removed 10 bases from V and 2 bases from J; junction bases left unmatched: 9. CDR3 DNA: TGTGCCACATCGACCGGGACAGGGGTCACAGATACGCAGTATTTT. This gives the protein CATSTGTGVTDTQYF.